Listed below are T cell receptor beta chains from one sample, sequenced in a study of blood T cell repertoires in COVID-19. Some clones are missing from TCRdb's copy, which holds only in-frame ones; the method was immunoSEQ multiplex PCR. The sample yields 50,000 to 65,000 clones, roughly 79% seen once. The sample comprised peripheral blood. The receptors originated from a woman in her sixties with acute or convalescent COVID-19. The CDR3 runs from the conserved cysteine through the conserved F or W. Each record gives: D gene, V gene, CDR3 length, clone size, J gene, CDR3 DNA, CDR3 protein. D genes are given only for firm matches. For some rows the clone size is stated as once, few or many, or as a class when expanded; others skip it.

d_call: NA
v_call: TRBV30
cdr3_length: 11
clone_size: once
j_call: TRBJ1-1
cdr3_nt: TGTGCCTGTTCCATGAACACTGAAGCTTTCTTT
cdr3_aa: CACSMNTEAFF

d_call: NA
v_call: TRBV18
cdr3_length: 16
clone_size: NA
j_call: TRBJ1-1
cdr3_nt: TGTGCCAGCTCACCATTTAAGGTCGGGGGGGGAAGTGAAGCTTTCTTT
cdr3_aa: CASSPFKVGGGSEAFF

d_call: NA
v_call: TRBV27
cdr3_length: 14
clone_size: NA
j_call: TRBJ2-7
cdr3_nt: TGTGCCAGCAGTTTGAGAGCGGGTGGGTACGAGCAGTACTTC
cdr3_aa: CASSLRAGGYEQYF

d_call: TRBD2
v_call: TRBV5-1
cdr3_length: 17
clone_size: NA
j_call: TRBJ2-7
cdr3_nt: TGCGCCAGCAGCCCAAGCGGGGGAGGCGGGAGGCCGGGCGAGCAGTACTTC
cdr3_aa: CASSPSGGGGRPGEQYF

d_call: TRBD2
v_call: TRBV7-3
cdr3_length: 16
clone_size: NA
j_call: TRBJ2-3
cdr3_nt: TGTGCCAGTACCCCCGAAGCGGGGGGGCCAGGAGATACGCAGTATTTT
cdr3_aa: CASTPEAGGPGDTQYF

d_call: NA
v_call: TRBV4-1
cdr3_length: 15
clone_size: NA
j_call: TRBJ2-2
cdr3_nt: TGCGCCAGCAGCCGAAGCCCCCGGTACACCGGGGAGCTGTTTTTT
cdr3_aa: CASSRSPRYTGELFF

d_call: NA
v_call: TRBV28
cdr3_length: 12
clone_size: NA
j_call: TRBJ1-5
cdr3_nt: TGTGCCAGCACCGGGATGCGGGGGCCCCAGCATTTT
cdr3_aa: CASTGMRGPQHF

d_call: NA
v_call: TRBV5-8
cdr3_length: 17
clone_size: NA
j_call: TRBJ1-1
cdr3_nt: TGTGCCAGCAGCTTGGAGGCGGGTGATCTTATGAACACTGAAGCTTTCTTT
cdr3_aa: CASSLEAGDLMNTEAFF

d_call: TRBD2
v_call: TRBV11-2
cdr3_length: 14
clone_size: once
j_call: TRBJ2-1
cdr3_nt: TGTGCCAGCAGCTCTAGCGGGGGGGCGGGTGAGCAGTTCTTC
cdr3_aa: CASSSSGGAGEQFF

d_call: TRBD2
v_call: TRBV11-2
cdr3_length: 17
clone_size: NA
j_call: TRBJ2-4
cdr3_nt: TGTGCCAGCAGCCAAGGACCCTCGCGGGGGGCCAAAAACATTCAGTACTTC
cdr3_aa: CASSQGPSRGAKNIQYF

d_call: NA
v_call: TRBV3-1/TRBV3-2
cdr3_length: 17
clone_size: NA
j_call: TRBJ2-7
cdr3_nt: TGTGCCAGCAGCCAACTTCCCCCCCCGGCTAGCAACTCCGAGCAGTACTTC
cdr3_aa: CASSQLPPPASNSEQYF

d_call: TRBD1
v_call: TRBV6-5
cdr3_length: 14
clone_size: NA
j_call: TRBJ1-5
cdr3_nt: TGTGCCAGCAGTCCAGGGGGCGGGAATCAGCCCCAGCATTTT
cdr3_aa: CASSPGGGNQPQHF

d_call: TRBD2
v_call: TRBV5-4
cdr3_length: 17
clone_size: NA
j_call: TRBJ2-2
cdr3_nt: TGTGCCAGCAGCTTTGGGGCAAGCGGGAGTTTAGCCGGGGAGCTGTTTTTT
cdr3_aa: CASSFGASGSLAGELFF

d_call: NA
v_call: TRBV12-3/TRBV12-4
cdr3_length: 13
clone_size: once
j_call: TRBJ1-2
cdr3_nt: TGTGCCAGCAGTTTAAATGAGGCCTATGGCTACACCTTC
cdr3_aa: CASSLNEAYGYTF

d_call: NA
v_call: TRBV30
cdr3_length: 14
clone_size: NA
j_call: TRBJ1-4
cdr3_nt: TGTGCCTGGAGGGTAGCAGGGGCTAATGAAAAACTGTTTTTT
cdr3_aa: CAWRVAGANEKLFF

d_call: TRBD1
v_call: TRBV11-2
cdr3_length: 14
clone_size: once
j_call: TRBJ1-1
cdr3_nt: TGTGCCAGCACCCGGACAGGGGCGAACACTGAAGCTTTCTTT
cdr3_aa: CASTRTGANTEAFF

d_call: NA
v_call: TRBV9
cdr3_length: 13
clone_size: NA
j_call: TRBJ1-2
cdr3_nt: TGTGCCAGCAGCGTAGGGCAGGCCTATGGCTACACCTTC
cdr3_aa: CASSVGQAYGYTF

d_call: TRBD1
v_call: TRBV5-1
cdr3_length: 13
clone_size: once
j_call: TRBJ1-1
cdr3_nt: TGCGCCAGCAGCTTGACAGGGGGACAACAAGCTTTCTTT
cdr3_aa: CASSLTGGQQAFF

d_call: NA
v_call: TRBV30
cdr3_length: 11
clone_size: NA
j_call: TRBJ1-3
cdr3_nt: TGTGCCTGGAGTAGGCAGGACACCATATATTTT
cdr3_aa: CAWSRQDTIYF

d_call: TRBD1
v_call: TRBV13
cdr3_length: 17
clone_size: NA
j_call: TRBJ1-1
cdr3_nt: TGTGCCAGCAGCTTATTATATGGGGGACAGTTGAACACTGAAGCTTTCTTT
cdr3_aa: CASSLLYGGQLNTEAFF

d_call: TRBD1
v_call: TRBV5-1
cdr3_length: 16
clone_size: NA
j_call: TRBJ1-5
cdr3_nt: TGCGCCAGCAGCTTAGGGACAGATCCTAGCAATCAGCCCCAGCATTTT
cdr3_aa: CASSLGTDPSNQPQHF

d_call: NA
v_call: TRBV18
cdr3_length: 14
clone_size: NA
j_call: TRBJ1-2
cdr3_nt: TGTGCCAGCTCACTACTTGAGGGATCCTATGGCTACACCTTC
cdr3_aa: CASSLLEGSYGYTF

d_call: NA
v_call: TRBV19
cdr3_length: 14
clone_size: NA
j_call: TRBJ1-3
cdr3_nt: TGTGCCAGTAGTCGCGGGAACTCTGGAAACACCATATATTTT
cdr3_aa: CASSRGNSGNTIYF

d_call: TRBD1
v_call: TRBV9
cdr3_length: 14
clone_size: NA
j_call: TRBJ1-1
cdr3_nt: TGTGCCAGCAGCCCCCGGGGGACAGGAACTGAAGCTTTCTTT
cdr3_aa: CASSPRGTGTEAFF

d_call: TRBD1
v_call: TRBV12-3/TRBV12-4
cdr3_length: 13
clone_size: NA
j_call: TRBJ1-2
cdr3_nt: TGTGCCAGCAGTCCGACAGGGTTCTATGGCTACACCTTC
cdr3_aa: CASSPTGFYGYTF

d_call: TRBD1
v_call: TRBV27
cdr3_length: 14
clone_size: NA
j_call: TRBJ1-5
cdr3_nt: TGTGCCAGCGGTGACAGGGGAGCTAATCAGCCCCAGCATTTT
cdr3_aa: CASGDRGANQPQHF

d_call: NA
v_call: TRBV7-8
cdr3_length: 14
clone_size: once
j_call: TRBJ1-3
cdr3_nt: TGTGCCAGCAGTTACACGGGAGTGGGAAACACCATATATTTT
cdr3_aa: CASSYTGVGNTIYF

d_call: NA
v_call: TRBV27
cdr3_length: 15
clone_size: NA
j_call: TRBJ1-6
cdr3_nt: TGTGCCAGCAGTAAGGGTCCGGCGGGGAATTCACCCCTCCACTTT
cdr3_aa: CASSKGPAGNSPLHF

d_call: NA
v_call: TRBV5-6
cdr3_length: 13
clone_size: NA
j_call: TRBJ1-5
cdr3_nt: TGTGCCAGCAGCTTGGCTGGCAATCAGCCCCAGCATTTT
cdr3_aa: CASSLAGNQPQHF

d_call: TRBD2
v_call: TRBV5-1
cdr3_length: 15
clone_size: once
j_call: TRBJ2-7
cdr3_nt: TGCGCCAGCAGCCTAAGTAGCGGGAATGTCTACGAGCAGTACTTC
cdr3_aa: CASSLSSGNVYEQYF

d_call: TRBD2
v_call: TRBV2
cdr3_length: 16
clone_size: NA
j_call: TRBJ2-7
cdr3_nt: TGTGCCAGCAGTCCGCCGGGACTAGCGGGAGCTAACGAGCAGTACTTC
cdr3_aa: CASSPPGLAGANEQYF

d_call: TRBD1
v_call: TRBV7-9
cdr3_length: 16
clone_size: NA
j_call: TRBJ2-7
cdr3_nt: TGTGCCAGCAGCTTCATTATGGGACAGGGGGCCTACGAGCAGTACTTC
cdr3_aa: CASSFIMGQGAYEQYF

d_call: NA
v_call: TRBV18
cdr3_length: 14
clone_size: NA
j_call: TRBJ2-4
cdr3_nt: TGTGCCAGCTCACCACGGGGAGGCCAAAACATTCAGTACTTC
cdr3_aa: CASSPRGGQNIQYF

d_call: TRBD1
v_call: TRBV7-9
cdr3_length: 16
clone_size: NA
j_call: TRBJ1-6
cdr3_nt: TGTGCCAGCAGCCACACAGGGGTGGCCTATAATTCACCCCTCCACTTT
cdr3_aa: CASSHTGVAYNSPLHF

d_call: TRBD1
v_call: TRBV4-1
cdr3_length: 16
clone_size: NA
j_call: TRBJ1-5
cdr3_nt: TGCGCCAGCAGCCAAGACCCGGGACAGCGCAATCAGCCCCAGCATTTT
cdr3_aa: CASSQDPGQRNQPQHF

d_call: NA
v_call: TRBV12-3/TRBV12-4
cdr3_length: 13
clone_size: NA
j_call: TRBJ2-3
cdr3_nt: TGTGCCAGCACCACTAACGGGATAGATACGCAGTATTTT
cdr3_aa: CASTTNGIDTQYF

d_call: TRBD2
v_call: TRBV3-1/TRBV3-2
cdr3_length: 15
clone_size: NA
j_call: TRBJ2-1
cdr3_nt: TGTGCCAGCAGCCCGCAGGCTAGCGGGAGAGGTGAGCAGTTCTTC
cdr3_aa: CASSPQASGRGEQFF

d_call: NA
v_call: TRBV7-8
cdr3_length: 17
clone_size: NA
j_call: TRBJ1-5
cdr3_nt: TGTGCCAGCAGCTTAGCGCTGCGGACAGCTAGCAATCAGCCCCAGCATTTT
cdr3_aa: CASSLALRTASNQPQHF

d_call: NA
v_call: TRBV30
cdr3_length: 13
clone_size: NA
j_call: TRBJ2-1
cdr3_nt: TGTGCCTGGAAGGTGGGAGGTCGGAATGAGCAGTTCTTC
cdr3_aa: CAWKVGGRNEQFF

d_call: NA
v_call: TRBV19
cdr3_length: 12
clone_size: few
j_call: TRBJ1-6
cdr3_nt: TGTGCCAGTAGCGGACAGAATTCACCCCTCCACTTT
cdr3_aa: CASSGQNSPLHF

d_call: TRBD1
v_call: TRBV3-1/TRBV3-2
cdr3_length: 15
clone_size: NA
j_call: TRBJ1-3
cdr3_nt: TGTGCCAGCAGCCCGGGACAGGGGAAAGGAAACACCATATATTTT
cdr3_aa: CASSPGQGKGNTIYF

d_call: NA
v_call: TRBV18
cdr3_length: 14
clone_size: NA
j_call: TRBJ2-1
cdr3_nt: TGTGCCAGCTCACAAGGGGGAGGGTACAATGAGCAGTTCTTC
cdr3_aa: CASSQGGGYNEQFF

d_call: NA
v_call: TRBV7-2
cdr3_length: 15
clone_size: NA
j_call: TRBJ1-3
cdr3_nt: TGTGCCAGCAGCTTAGCGACAAGCTCTGGAAACACCATATATTTT
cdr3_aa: CASSLATSSGNTIYF

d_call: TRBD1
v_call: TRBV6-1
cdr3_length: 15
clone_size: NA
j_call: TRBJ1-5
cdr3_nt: TGTGCCAGCAGTCGGTTCCGGGACAGAAATCAGCCCCAGCATTTT
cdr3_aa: CASSRFRDRNQPQHF

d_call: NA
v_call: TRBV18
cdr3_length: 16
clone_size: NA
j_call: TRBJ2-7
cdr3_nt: TGTGCCAGCTCACCATGGGCGACACACACCGGATGGGAGCAGTACTTC
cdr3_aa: CASSPWATHTGWEQYF

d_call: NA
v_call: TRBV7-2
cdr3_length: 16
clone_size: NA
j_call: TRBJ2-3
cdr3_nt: TGTGCCAGCAGCACCCAGGGTCACCTCTCAACAGATACGCAGTATTTT
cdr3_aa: CASSTQGHLSTDTQYF

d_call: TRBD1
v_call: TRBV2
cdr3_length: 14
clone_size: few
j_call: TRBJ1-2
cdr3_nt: TGTGCCAGCAGGCCTGGGACAGGGAATTTTGGCTACACCTTC
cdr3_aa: CASRPGTGNFGYTF

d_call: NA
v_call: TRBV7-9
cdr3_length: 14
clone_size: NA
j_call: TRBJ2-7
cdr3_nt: TGTGCCAGCAGCTTAGTCGGCGGTACCTACGAGCAGTACTTC
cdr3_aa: CASSLVGGTYEQYF

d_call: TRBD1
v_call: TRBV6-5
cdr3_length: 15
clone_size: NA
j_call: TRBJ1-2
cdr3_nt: TGTGCCAGCACAGGTGGGACAGGGGGTAACTATGGCTACACCTTC
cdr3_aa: CASTGGTGGNYGYTF

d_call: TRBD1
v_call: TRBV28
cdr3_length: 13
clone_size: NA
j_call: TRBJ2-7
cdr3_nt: TGTGCCAGCAGAAGAACAGGGGTGGACGAGCAGTACTTC
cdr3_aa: CASRRTGVDEQYF

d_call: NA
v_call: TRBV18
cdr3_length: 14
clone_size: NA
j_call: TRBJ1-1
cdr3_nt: TGTGCCAGCTCACCACAGGGGCTGAGAACTGAAGCTTTCTTT
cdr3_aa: CASSPQGLRTEAFF

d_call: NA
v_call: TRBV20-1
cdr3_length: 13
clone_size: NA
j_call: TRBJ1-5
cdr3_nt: TGCAGTGCTAGTGACAGGAACAATCAGCCCCAGCATTTT
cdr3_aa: CSASDRNNQPQHF

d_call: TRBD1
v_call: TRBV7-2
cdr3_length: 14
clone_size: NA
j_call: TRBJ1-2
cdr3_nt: TGTGTCAGCAGCCCCGACAGGGTGGGGAGTGGCTACACCTTC
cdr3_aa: CVSSPDRVGSGYTF

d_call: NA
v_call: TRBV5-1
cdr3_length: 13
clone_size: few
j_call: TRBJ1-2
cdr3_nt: TGCGCCAGCAGCCAAGACAGAAACTATGGCTACACCTTC
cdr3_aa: CASSQDRNYGYTF

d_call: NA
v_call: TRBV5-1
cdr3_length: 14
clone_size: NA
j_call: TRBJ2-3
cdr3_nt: TGCGCCAGCAGTCCCTCACAAAGCACAGATACGCAGTATTTT
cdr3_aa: CASSPSQSTDTQYF